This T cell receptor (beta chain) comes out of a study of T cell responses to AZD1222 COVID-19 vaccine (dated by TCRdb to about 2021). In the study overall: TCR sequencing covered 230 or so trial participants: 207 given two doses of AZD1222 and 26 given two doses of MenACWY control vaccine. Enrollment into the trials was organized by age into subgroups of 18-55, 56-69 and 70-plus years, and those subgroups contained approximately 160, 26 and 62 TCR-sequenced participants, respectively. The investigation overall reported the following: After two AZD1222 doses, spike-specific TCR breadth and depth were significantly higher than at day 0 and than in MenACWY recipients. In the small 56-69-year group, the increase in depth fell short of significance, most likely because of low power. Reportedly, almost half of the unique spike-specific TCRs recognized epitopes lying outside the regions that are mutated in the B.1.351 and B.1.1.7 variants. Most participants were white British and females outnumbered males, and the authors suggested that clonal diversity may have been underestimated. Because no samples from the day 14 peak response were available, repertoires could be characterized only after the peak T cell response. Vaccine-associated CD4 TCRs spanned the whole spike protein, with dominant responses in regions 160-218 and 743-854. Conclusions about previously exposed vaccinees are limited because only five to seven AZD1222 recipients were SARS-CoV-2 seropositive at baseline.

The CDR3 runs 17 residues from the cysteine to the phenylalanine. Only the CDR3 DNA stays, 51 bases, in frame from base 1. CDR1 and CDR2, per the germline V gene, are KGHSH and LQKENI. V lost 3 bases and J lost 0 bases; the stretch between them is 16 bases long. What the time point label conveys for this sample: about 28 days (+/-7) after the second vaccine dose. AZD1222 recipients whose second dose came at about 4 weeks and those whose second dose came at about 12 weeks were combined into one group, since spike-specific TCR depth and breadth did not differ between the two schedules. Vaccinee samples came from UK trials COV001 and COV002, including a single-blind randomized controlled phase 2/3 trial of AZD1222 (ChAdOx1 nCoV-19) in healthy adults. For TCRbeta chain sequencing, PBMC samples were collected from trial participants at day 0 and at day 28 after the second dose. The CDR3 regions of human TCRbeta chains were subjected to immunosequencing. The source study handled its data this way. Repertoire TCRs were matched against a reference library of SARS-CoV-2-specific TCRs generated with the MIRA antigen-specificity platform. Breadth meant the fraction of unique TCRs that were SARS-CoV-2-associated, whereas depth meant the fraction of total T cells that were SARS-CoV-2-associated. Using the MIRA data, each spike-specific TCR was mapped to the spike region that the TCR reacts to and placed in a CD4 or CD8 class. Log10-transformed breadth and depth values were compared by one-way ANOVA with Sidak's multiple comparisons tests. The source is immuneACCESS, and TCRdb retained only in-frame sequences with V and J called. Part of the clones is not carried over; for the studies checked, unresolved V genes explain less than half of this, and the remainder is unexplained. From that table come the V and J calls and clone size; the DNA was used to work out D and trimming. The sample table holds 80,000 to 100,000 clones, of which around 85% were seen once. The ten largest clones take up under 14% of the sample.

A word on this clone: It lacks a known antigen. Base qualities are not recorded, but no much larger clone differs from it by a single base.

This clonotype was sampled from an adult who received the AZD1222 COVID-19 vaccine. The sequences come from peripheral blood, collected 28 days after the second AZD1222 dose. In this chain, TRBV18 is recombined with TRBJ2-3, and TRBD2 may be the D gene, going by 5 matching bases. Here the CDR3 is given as CASSPPGVYSSTDTQYF. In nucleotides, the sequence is TGTGCCAGCTCACCCCCCGGGGTCTATTCAAGCACAGATACGCAGTATTTT.